The entry below gives a single T cell receptor (beta chain) sequence along with its context. CDR3 length equals 14 residues. The V gene end was trimmed by 1 base and the J gene end by 4 bases; junction bases not matched to a gene: 2. The V gene's germline CDR1 is SGHAT and CDR2 FQNNGV. Measured with immunoSEQ multiplex PCR; TCRdb has only the in-frame clones, and not every one. The data hold approximately 100,000 clones, with about 80% observed a single time. This record comes from a study of blood T cell repertoires in COVID-19. Study context: PBMCs, B-cell-depleted T cells, or T cells were the source of the cDNA or gDNA that made up the material.

The receptor was isolated from a woman between 55 and 75 years old with acute or convalescent COVID-19. The J gene is TRBJ2-7, the V gene TRBV11-2, with 9 positions matching TRBD2. Sequencing was carried out using peripheral blood. The CDR3 DNA sequence: TGTGCCAGCAGCTTAGCTAGCGGGGTGTACGAGCAGTACTTC. Its translation is CASSLASGVYEQYF.